Shown below are 30 T cell receptor beta chains from a single sample sequenced in a study of T cell clusters in autoimmune cytopenias. Each sample's input was around 250 ng genomic DNA, some 38,000 genome equivalents. TRB rearrangements were amplified by touch-down multiplex PCR with mixed TRB-A/B primers. TCRdb reprocessed the multiplex PCR reads, with one entry per CDR3 protein and no DNA. This sample's table reports around 5,400 distinct CDR3 sequences. Separately, the same data were catalogued under a study of T cell repertoires in aging, cancer and after chemotherapy.

Sequenced material: peripheral blood. The receptors shown here come from a human donor in good health.

CDR3 sequence reads: CASSLRGVPTDTQYF. The rearrangement joins TRBV12-3 or TRBV12-4 to TRBJ2-3; no DNA is available, so the TRBD1 call from TCRdb remains unchecked. The CDR3 consists of 15 residues.

This clonotype is identified as medium-sized from frequency. V is TRBV7-6 and J is TRBJ2-3; the TCRdb call, TRBD2, lacks DNA for checking. Looked up from germline, CDR1 is SGHVS and CDR2 is FNYEAQ. This CDR3 region has 16 residues. CDR3 amino acids: CASSSGLAGTTDTQYF.

This clonotype is called medium-sized based on its frequency. The chain uses TRBV12-3 or TRBV12-4 and TRBJ2-5. The CDR3 covers 11 residues. The CDR3 protein is CASTDTETQYF.

This clonotype registers medium-sized (0.01 to 0.1%) by frequency. J is TRBJ2-2 and V is TRBV19; TCRdb names TRBD2, which stays unverified in the absence of DNA. The CDR3 length is 18 residues. The germline V gene encodes CDR1 LNHDA and CDR2 SQIVND (reference sequence). The CDR3 loop is CASSIELAGGLRTGELFF. Complete variable domain (other parts from reference TRBV19 and TRBJ2-2): DGGITQSPKYLFRKEGQNVTLSCEQNLNHDAMYWYRQDPGQGLRLIYYSQIVNDFQKGDIAEGYSVSREKKESFPLTVTSAQKNPTAFYLCASSIELAGGLRTGELFFGEGSRLTVL.

This clonotype counts as medium-sized by frequency. The rearrangement links TRBV5-3 to TRBJ1-5. TRBV5-3 qualifies as an ORF whose function is uncertain. The length of the CDR3 is 14 residues. The CDR3 sequence: CARSSGLENQPQHF.

The genes are TRBV20-1 and TRBJ2-5; TCRdb names TRBD2, which stays unverified in the absence of DNA. Per germline, CDR1 DFQATT and CDR2 SNEGSKA (reference sequence). This CDR3 spans 13 amino acids. The CDR3 loop reads CSAPEGEGETQYF.

This chain uses TRBV5-6 with TRBJ2-3; the D call of TRBD2 rests on TCRdb alone, since no DNA is present to check it. The CDR3 is 17 amino acids. Germline loops: CDR1 SGHDT, CDR2 YYEEEE. The CDR3: CASSLPLLAGVTDTQYF. Variable domain in full (rest from reference TRBV5-6 and TRBJ2-3): DAGVTQSPTHLIKTRGQQVTLRCSPKSGHDTVSWYQQALGQGPQFIFQYYEEEERQRGNFPDRFSGHQFPNYSSELNVNALLLGDSALYLCASSLPLLAGVTDTQYFGPGTRLTVL.

The chain uses TRBV7-9 and TRBJ2-7; TCRdb's assignment of TRBD1 cannot be checked, as there is no DNA. The germline CDR1 and CDR2 sequences are SEHNR and FQNEAQ (reference sequence). The CDR3 is made up of 14 amino acids. The CDR3 spells CASSFVEQAYEQYF.

The chain recombines TRBV27 with TRBJ2-1; TCRdb indicates TRBD1, and absent DNA this call remains unverified. This CDR3 has 14 residues. Germline V gives CDR1 MNHEY, CDR2 SMNVEV (reference sequence). CDR3 loop: CASSPGEIQGEQFF.

This chain joins TRBV28 and TRBJ1-1; the D gene TCRdb calls, TRBD1, cannot be checked with no DNA. This CDR3 spans 15 amino acids. Germline values: CDR1 MDHEN, CDR2 SYDVKM. The CDR3 reads CASSPLGVMNTEAFF.

By frequency, this clonotype registers medium-sized. J is TRBJ2-7 and V is TRBV5-4; TCRdb outputs TRBD2, but without DNA this stays unchecked. The V gene's germline CDR1 is SGHNT and CDR2 YYREEE (reference sequence). The CDR3 has 14 residues. The CDR3 protein is CASSLSGLRGEQYF.

Frequency places this clonotype as medium-sized. The chain has TRBV5-4 and TRBJ2-1; absent DNA, TCRdb's TRBD2 call cannot be checked. Germline CDR1 is SGHNT and CDR2 is YYREEE (reference sequence). The CDR3 covers 15 residues. The CDR3 loop is CASSLETSGWNEQFF.

Considering frequency, this clonotype is medium-sized. V usage is TRBV6-1 and J usage is TRBJ1-5. The CDR3 is 13 residues long. Per the germline V gene, CDR1 is MNHNS and CDR2 is SASEGT. CDR3 protein: CASNTASNQPQHF.

By frequency, this clonotype registers medium-sized. The rearrangement uses TRBV19 and TRBJ1-3; TCRdb indicates TRBD1, and absent DNA this call remains unverified. From germline, CDR1 is LNHDA and CDR2 SQIVND (reference sequence). This CDR3 contains 16 residues. CDR3: CASSMVGAASGNTIYF. Full variable domain (remainder filled in from reference TRBV19 and TRBJ1-3): DGGITQSPKYLFRKEGQNVTLSCEQNLNHDAMYWYRQDPGQGLRLIYYSQIVNDFQKGDIAEGYSVSREKKESFPLTVTSAQKNPTAFYLCASSMVGAASGNTIYFGEGSWLTVV.

The chain links TRBV29-1 to TRBJ1-2. Looked up from germline, CDR1 is SQVTM and CDR2 is ANQGSEA. There are 12 residues in the CDR3. The CDR3 protein is CSVERRNYGYTF.

This chain links TRBV5-4 with TRBJ2-5; TCRdb's D gene call, TRBD1, goes unchecked for lack of DNA. Looked up from germline, CDR1 is SGHNT and CDR2 is YYREEE (reference sequence). The CDR3 is 15 amino acids. The CDR3 region is CASSLMGTAEETQYF.

The chain uses TRBV13 and TRBJ2-7; TCRdb names TRBD1, which stays unverified in the absence of DNA. The germline V gene encodes CDR1 PRHDT and CDR2 FYEKMQ (reference sequence). The CDR3 loop spans 14 amino acids. The CDR3 protein is CASTSWGGNDEQYF.

Judged by frequency, this clonotype is medium-sized. CDR3 in amino acids: CATSSDRVQTYEQYF. V is TRBV15 and J is TRBJ2-7; the TCRdb D gene call, TRBD1, has no DNA to confirm it. Germline-derived CDR1 and CDR2 are LNHNV and YYDKDF (reference sequence). The CDR3 runs 15 residues.

The J gene is TRBJ2-3, the V gene TRBV10-1; the D call from TCRdb, TRBD2, cannot be confirmed without DNA. The CDR3 runs to 17 residues. The germline CDR1 and CDR2 sequences are WNHNN and SYGVQD (reference sequence). This CDR3 is CASSEIASGIGTDTQYF.

This chain uses TRBV5-1 with TRBJ2-7; TCRdb calls TRBD1, which cannot be checked without DNA. This CDR3 contains 13 residues. Germline-derived CDR1 and CDR2 are SGHRS and YFSETQ. CDR3 region: CASRLGQAYEQYF.

This clonotype is identified as medium-sized from frequency. V is TRBV19 and J is TRBJ1-4. Germline-derived CDR1 and CDR2 are LNHDA and SQIVND (reference sequence). The CDR3 extends over 14 amino acids. The CDR3 spells CASKPVQEGEKLFF.

The V and J genes are TRBV5-5 and TRBJ2-3. Germline CDR1 SGHKS, CDR2 YYEKEE (reference sequence). The CDR3 is 15 amino acids. CDR3 residues: CASSLTSGGTDTQYF.

This clonotype is called large based on its frequency. CDR3 loop: CASSIPDRGSSPLHF. This chain connects TRBV19 to TRBJ1-6; TCRdb calls TRBD1, which cannot be checked without DNA. Germline CDR1 and CDR2: LNHDA and SQIVND (reference sequence). The CDR3 has 15 residues. Full variable domain (outside the CDR3, taken from reference TRBV19 and TRBJ1-6): DGGITQSPKYLFRKEGQNVTLSCEQNLNHDAMYWYRQDPGQGLRLIYYSQIVNDFQKGDIAEGYSVSREKKESFPLTVTSAQKNPTAFYLCASSIPDRGSSPLHFGNGTRLTVT.

This clonotype counts as medium-sized by frequency. V is TRBV29-1 and J is TRBJ1-2; TCRdb names TRBD1, which stays unverified in the absence of DNA. CDR1 is SQVTM, CDR2 ANQGSEA, per germline. The CDR3 is 13 residues long. CDR3: CSVGRGPYYDYTF. The complete variable domain, with remaining parts taken from reference TRBV29-1 and TRBJ1-2, reads SAVISQKPSRDICQRGTSLTIQCQVDSQVTMMFWYRQQPGQSLTLIATANQGSEATYESGFVIDKFPISRPNLTFSTLTVSNMSPEDSSIYLCSVGRGPYYDYTFGSGTRLTVV.

The chain couples TRBV19 to TRBJ1-5. The germline V gene encodes CDR1 LNHDA and CDR2 SQIVND (reference sequence). The CDR3 has 14 amino acids. The CDR3 here is CASSPRGGQRSQHF.

Its frequency marks this clonotype as medium-sized. J is TRBJ2-5 and V is TRBV19; with no DNA, the TCRdb D assignment of TRBD2 cannot be verified. This CDR3 spans 16 amino acids. Looked up from germline, CDR1 is LNHDA and CDR2 is SQIVND (reference sequence). This CDR3 is CASSIGSGAYQETQYF.

V and J are TRBV28 and TRBJ1-1; TCRdb gives TRBD1 as the D gene, but with no DNA this cannot be confirmed. The V gene's germline CDR1 is MDHEN and CDR2 SYDVKM. The CDR3 spans 13 residues. This CDR3 reads CASRLSVNTEAFF.

This clonotype is deemed medium-sized by its frequency. This chain joins TRBV5-5 and TRBJ1-4; no DNA is available, so the TRBD1 call from TCRdb remains unchecked. In germline, CDR1 is SGHKS, CDR2 YYEKEE (reference sequence). CDR3 length: 15 amino acids. The CDR3 sequence is CASSFTTDLGGNLFF.

Its frequency marks this clonotype as medium-sized. J is TRBJ1-4 and V is TRBV6-5; TCRdb returns TRBD1, unconfirmable since there is no DNA. This CDR3 region has 12 residues. Germline V gene lookup returns CDR1 MNHEY and CDR2 SVGAGI. CDR3 region: CASRRNREKLFF.

The chain combines TRBV27 with TRBJ2-1; the D call of TRBD2 rests on TCRdb alone, since no DNA is present to check it. The CDR3 loop spans 15 amino acids. CDR1 and CDR2 (germline): MNHEY, SMNVEV (reference sequence). The CDR3 here is CASTAGTSSYNEQFF.